The next 6 T cell receptor beta chains were all read from a single sample in a study of T-cell memory formation after mild COVID-19. TCRdb used MiXCR to reprocess the 5' RACE reads, holding one entry per CDR3 protein. Of some 150,000 distinct CDR3 sequences in the sample, about 6% are singletons; the top ten hold under 2.5%. Specimen: PBMCs or a T cell subset sorted from them (not recorded which). The source is an adult woman who had mild COVID-19 (a few samples of this study predate the infection). Cell type and time point are not known.

The chain uses TRBV18 and TRBJ2-5; TRBD1 might be the D (5 bases). Per the germline V gene, CDR1 is KGHSH and CDR2 is LQKENI. V was pared by 3 bases and J by 3 bases, with 11 bases between. The CDR3 contains 14 residues. This chain's CDR3 is CASSPQGQKETQYF. The CDR3 DNA reads TGTGCCAGCTCACCCCAGGGTCAGAAAGAGACCCAGTACTTC.

This clonotype was found many times. The chain joins TRBV29-1 to TRBJ2-7, with D possibly TRBD1 on 6 matching bases. This CDR3 region has 12 residues. V gave up 7 bases and J gave up 1 base, with 11 bases separating them. CDR1 and CDR2 from the germline V gene are SQVTM and ANQGSEA. Here the CDR3 reads CSAKQGSYEQYF. The CDR3 DNA reads as TGCAGCGCCAAACAGGGTTCCTACGAGCAGTACTTC.

This clonotype was counted only a few times. The chain has TRBV5-4 and TRBJ2-3; 10 bases map to TRBD1. The germline V gene encodes CDR1 SGHNT and CDR2 YYREEE (reference sequence). This CDR3 has 17 amino acids. J was trimmed by 4 bases and V by 1 base; bases with no gene match: 9. The CDR3 region has the DNA TGTGCCAGCAGCTTGCCTCTGGGACAGGGGAGGGCAGATACGCAGTATTTT. Amino acid sequence: CASSLPLGQGRADTQYF.

This clonotype was recorded a few times. This rearrangement joins TRBV12-3 or TRBV12-4 to TRBJ2-3; unclear D gene. Trimming cost V 7 bases and J 2 bases, with 13 bases left between them. The CDR3 spans 14 residues. The CDR3 region has the DNA TGTGCCAGCATGGGAATCCTTGACACAGATACGCAGTATTTT. This encodes CASMGILDTDTQYF.

The chain joins TRBV7-2 to TRBJ2-1; a possible D gene is TRBD1 (5 bases). The CDR3 length is 12 residues. V was trimmed by 1 base and J by 14 bases, leaving 12 bases between them. Germline V CDR1 and CDR2: SGHTA, FQGNSA. Here the CDR3 reads CASSLGAGSEFF. In nucleotides, the CDR3 is TGTGCCAGCAGCTTAGGGGCAGGGTCTGAGTTCTTC.

This clonotype was seen repeatedly, ten times or more. V and J are TRBV18 and TRBJ2-7; D is undetermined. Germline CDR1 KGHSH, CDR2 LQKENI. The CDR3 is 13 amino acids. Trimming left V 1 base short and J 5 bases short, with 9 bases between. CDR3 amino acids: CASSPRRTHEQYF. CDR3 sequence (DNA): TGTGCCAGCTCACCACGCAGGACCCACGAGCAGTACTTC.